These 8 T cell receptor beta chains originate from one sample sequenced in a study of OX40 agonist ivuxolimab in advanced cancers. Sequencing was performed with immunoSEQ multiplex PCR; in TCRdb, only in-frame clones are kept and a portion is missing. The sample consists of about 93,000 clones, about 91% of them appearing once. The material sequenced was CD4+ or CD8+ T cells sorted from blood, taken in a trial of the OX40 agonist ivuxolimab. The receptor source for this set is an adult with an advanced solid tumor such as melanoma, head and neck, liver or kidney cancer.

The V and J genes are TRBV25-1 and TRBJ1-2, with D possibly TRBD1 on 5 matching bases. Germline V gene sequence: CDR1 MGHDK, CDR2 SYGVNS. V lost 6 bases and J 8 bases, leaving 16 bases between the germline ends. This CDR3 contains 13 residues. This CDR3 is CASSVKGGEGYTF. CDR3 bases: TGTGCCAGCAGCGTTAAGGGAGGGGAGGGCTACACCTTC.

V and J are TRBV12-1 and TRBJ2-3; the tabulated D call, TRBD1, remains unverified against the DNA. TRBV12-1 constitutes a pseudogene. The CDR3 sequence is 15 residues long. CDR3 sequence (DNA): TGTGCCAGCAGCCAGGACAGGGGGCGCACAGATACGCAGTATTTT. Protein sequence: CASSQDRGRTDTQYF.

The CDR3 DNA follows: TGTGCCAGTAGTACCTCCGACAGGGAAAAACTGTTTTTT. It is translated as CASSTSDREKLFF. This sequence joins TRBV19 and TRBJ1-4, with D perhaps matching TRBD1 (6 bases). V lost 4 bases and J 8 bases, leaving 11 bases between the germline ends. From germline, CDR1 is LNHDA and CDR2 SQIVND (reference sequence). The CDR3 loop spans 13 amino acids.

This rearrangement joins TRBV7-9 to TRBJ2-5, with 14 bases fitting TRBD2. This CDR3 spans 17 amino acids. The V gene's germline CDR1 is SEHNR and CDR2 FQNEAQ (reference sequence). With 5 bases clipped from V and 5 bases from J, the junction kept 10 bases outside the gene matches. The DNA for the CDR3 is TGTGCCAGCAGCCGGATAGGGACTAGCGGGGGATCGGAGACCCAGTACTTC. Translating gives CASSRIGTSGGSETQYF.

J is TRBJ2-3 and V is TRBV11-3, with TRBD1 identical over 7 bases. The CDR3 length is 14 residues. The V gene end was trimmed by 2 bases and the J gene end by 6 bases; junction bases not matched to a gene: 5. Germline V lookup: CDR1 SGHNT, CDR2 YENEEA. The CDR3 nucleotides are TGTGCCAGCAGCTTACAGGGGGACGGGGATACGCAGTATTTT. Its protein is CASSLQGDGDTQYF.

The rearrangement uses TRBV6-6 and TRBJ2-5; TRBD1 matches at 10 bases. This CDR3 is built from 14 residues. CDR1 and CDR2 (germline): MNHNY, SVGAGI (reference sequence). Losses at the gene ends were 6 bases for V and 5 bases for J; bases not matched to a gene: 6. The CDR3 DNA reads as TGTGCCAGCAGAGCCCCGGGACAGGGGGAGACCCAGTACTTC. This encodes CASRAPGQGETQYF.

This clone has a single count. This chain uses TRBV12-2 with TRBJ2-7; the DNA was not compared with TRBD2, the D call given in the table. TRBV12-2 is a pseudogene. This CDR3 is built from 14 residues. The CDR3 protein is CASRPRLAGLEQYF. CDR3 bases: TGTGCAAGTCGCCCAAGACTAGCGGGGCTGGAGCAGTACTTC.

DNA of the CDR3: TGTGCCAGTAGTAGGGCGGCGGTCAATCAGCCCCAGCATTTT. It codes for CASSRAAVNQPQHF. The chain is built from TRBV19 and TRBJ1-5, with D unresolved. This CDR3 region has 14 residues. V was trimmed by 4 bases and J by 3 bases, leaving 10 bases between them. CDR1 LNHDA and CDR2 SQIVND come from the germline V gene (reference sequence).